The clone carrying this T cell receptor beta chain was observed many times. Its cognate antigen is unknown. The sample is drawn from a study of identical twins. MiXCR, run by TCRdb on the 5' RACE reads, gives a single entry per CDR3 protein. This repertoire shows hundreds of thousands of distinct CDR3 sequences, 20% to 25% found once; its top ten account for 2.9%. The study, taken as a whole, reports: Among beta out-of-frame sequences, excess sharing between twins appeared weaker.

The CDR3 length is 11 residues. Trimming took off 5 bases at V and 5 bases at J, with 6 bases between the two ends. Separately, the same data were catalogued under a study of T cells expressing NK-cell markers. That source adds: With respect to HCMV, most of the eight sequenced donors were seropositive, and one was seronegative.

This TCR was sampled from a woman between 18 and 30 years old in good health. Sequenced: CD4+ T cells sorted from blood. The gene calls are TRBV12-3 or TRBV12-4 and TRBJ1-2, with a weak D call TRBD1 (5 bases). The CDR3 DNA reads as TGTGCCAGCAGTCAGGGTTATGGCTACACCTTC. It codes for CASSQGYGYTF.